This T cell receptor beta chain appears in the sequencing data of a study of blood T cell repertoires in COVID-19. Study in general: The United States, Italy and Spain were the sources of the acute and convalescent COVID-19 samples. The analysed material was cDNA or gDNA that came from T cells, B-cell-depleted T cells, or PBMCs.

Per the original data handling: Quantification of nucleated cells was approximated via reference gene primer amplification. Measured with immunoSEQ multiplex PCR; TCRdb has only the in-frame clones, and not every one. The D gene and trimming were derived from the DNA, and the V and J assignments and clone size from that table. The repertoire has 90,000 to 120,000 clones, about 90% of them found once; the top ten carry roughly 1.2%. The CDR3 has 17 amino acids. In germline, CDR1 is LGHDT, CDR2 YNNKEL (reference sequence). The V gene lost 0 bases and the J gene lost 0 bases, with 12 bases spanning the gap.

V gene TRBV3-1 (or the pseudogene TRBV3-2) combines with J gene TRBJ2-4; D perhaps matches TRBD1 (6 bases). Sample: peripheral blood. The clonotype originates from a woman in her 30s with acute or convalescent COVID-19. CDR3 nucleotides: TGTGCCAGCAGCCAAGATCATCCAGGGGCAGCCAAAAACATTCAGTACTTC. Translation gives CASSQDHPGAAKNIQYF.